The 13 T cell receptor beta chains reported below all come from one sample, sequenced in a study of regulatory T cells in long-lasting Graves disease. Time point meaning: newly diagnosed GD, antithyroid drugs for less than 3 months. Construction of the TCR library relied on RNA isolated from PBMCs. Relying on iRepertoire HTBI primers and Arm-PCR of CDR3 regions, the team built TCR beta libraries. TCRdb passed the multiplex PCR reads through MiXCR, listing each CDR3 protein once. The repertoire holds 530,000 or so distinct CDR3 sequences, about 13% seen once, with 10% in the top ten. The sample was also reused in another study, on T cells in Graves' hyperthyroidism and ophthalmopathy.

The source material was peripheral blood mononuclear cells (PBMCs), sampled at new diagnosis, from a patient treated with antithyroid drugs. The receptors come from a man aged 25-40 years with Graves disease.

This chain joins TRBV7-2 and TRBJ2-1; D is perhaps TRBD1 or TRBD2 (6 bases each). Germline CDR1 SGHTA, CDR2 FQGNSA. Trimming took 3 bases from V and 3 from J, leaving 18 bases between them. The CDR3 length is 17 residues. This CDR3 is CASSLLRAQGGYNEQFF. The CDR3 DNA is TGTGCCAGCAGCTTGTTACGGGCACAGGGAGGCTACAATGAGCAGTTCTTC. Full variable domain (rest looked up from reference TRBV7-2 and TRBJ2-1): GAGVSQSPSNKVTEKGKDVELRCDPISGHTALYWYRQSLGQGLEFLIYFQGNSAPDKSGLPSDRFSAERTGGSVSTLTIQRTQQEDSAVYLCASSLLRAQGGYNEQFFGPGTRLTVL.

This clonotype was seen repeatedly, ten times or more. The CDR3 DNA is TGTGCCAGCAGGCCTAGCGGTAGCACAGATACGCAGTATTTT. It specifies CASRPSGSTDTQYF. The chain joins TRBV6-1 to TRBJ2-3; 7 nucleotides align to TRBD2. The CDR3 spans 14 residues. Germline values: CDR1 MNHNS, CDR2 SASEGT. With 6 bases clipped from V and 0 bases from J, the junction kept 3 bases outside the gene matches.

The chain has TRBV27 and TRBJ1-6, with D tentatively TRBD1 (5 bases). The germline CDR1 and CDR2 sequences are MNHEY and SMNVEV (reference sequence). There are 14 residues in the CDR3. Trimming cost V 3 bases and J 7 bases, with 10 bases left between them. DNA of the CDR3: TGTGCCAGCAGTTTCCGGGGGGGGAATTCACCCCTCCACTTT. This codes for CASSFRGGNSPLHF.

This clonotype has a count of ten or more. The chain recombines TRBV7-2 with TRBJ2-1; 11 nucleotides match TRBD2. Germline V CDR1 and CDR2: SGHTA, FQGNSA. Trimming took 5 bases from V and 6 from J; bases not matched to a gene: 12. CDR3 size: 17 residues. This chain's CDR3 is CASSPRTSGYRSNEQFF. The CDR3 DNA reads TGTGCCAGCAGCCCCCGGACTAGCGGGTACCGGTCCAATGAGCAGTTCTTC. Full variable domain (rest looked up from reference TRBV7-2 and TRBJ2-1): GAGVSQSPSNKVTEKGKDVELRCDPISGHTALYWYRQSLGQGLEFLIYFQGNSAPDKSGLPSDRFSAERTGGSVSTLTIQRTQQEDSAVYLCASSPRTSGYRSNEQFFGPGTRLTVL.

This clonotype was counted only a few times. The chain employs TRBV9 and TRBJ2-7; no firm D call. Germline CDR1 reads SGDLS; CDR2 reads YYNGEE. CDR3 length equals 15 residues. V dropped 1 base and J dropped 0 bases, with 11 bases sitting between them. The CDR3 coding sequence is TGTGCCAGCAGCGTATCGCCTTCCAGCTCCTACGAGCAGTACTTC. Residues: CASSVSPSSSYEQYF.

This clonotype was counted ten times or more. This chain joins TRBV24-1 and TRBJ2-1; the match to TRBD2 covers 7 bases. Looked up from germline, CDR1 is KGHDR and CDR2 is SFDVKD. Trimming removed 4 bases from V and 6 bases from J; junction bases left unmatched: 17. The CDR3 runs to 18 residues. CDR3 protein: CATSDPVYGGGACNEQFF. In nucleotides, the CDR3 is TGTGCCACCAGTGACCCGGTTTATGGCGGGGGAGCCTGCAATGAGCAGTTCTTC.

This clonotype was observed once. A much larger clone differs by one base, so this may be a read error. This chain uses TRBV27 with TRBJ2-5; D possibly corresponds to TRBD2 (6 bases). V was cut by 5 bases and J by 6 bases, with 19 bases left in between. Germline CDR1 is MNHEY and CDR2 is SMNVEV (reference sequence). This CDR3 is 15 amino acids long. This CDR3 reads CASSDPGTGVKTQYF. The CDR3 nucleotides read TGTGCCAGCAGTGATCCCGGGACGGGGGTGAAGACCCAGTACTTC.

CDR3 DNA: TGTGCCAGCAGCTTGGGGACGGTCCCCTCCTACGAGCAGTACTTC. Protein sequence: CASSLGTVPSYEQYF. This chain uses TRBV5-6 with TRBJ2-7; D uncertain. The CDR3 has 15 residues. V dropped 0 bases and J dropped 0 bases, with 10 bases sitting between them. Germline CDR1 is SGHDT and CDR2 is YYEEEE. Full variable domain (remainder filled in from reference TRBV5-6 and TRBJ2-7): DAGVTQSPTHLIKTRGQQVTLRCSPKSGHDTVSWYQQALGQGPQFIFQYYEEEERQRGNFPDRFSGHQFPNYSSELNVNALLLGDSALYLCASSLGTVPSYEQYFGPGTRLTVT.

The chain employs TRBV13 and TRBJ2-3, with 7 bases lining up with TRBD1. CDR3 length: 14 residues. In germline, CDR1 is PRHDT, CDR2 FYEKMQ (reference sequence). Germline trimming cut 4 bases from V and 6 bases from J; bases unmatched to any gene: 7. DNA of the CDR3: TGTGCCAGCAGCTGGGACAGAGGAATGGATACGCAGTATTTT. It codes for CASSWDRGMDTQYF.

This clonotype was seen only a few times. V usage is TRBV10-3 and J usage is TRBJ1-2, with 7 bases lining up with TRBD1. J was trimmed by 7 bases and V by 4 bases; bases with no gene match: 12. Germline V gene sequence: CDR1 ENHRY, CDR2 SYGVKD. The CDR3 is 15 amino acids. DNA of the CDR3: TGTGCCATCAGTGCGATGGGACAGTTATATTCTGGCTACACCTTC. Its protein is CAISAMGQLYSGYTF.

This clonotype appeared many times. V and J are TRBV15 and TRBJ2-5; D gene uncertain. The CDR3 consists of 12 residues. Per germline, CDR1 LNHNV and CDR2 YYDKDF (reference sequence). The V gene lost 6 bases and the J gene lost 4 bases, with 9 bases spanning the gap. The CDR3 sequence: CATSFSRETQYF. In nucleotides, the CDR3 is TGTGCCACCAGTTTTAGCCGAGAGACCCAGTACTTC.

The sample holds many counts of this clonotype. Written as DNA, the CDR3 is TGTGCCAGTAGTATACCGGACAGGACCCCCGACATTCAGTACTTC. This encodes CASSIPDRTPDIQYF. The rearrangement links TRBV19 to TRBJ2-4; TRBD1 aligns across 7 bases. This CDR3 region has 15 residues. Germline values: CDR1 LNHDA, CDR2 SQIVND (reference sequence). The V and J ends lost 2 bases and 8 bases, in that order; junction bases with no gene match: 9. Full variable domain (remainder filled in from reference TRBV19 and TRBJ2-4): DGGITQSPKYLFRKEGQNVTLSCEQNLNHDAMYWYRQDPGQGLRLIYYSQIVNDFQKGDIAEGYSVSREKKESFPLTVTSAQKNPTAFYLCASSIPDRTPDIQYFGAGTRLSVL.

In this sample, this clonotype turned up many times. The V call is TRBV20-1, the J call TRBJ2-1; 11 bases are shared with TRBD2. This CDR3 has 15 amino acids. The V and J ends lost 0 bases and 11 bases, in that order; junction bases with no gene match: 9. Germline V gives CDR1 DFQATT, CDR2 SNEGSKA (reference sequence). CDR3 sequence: CSAREGTSGTMKQFF. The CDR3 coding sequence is TGCAGTGCTAGAGAAGGGACTAGCGGTACAATGAAGCAGTTCTTC.